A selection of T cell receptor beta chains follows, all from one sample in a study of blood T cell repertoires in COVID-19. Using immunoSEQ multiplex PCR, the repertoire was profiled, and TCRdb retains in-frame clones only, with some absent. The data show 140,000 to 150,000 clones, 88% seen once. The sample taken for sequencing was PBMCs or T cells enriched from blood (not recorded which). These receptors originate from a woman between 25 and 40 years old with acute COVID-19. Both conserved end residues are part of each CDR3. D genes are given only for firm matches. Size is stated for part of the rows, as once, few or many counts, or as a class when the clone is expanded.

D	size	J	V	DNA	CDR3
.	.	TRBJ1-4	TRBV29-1	TGCAGCGTTTCCGGAGCAACTAATGAAAAACTGTTTTTT	CSVSGATNEKLFF
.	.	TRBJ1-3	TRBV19	TGTGCCAGTAGTACCGCCGCGAACACCATATATTTT	CASSTAANTIYF
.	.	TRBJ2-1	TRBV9	TGTGCCAGCAGCGTCGCGGGGGCAAACAATGAGCAGTTCTTC	CASSVAGANNEQFF
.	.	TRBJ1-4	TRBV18	TGTGCCAGCTCACCCATGGCGGCTGCAACTAATGAAAAACTGTTTTTT	CASSPMAAATNEKLFF
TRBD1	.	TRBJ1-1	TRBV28	TGTGCCAGCAGTTCACCCGGACAGGGGCGCACTGAAGCTTTCTTT	CASSSPGQGRTEAFF
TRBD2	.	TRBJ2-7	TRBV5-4	TGTGCCAGCAGACTCCGGGACGGACTAGACTACGAGCAGTACTTC	CASRLRDGLDYEQYF
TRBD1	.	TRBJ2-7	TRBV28	TGTGCCAGCAGTCCCCGGACAGGGATCTCCTACGAGCAGTACTTC	CASSPRTGISYEQYF
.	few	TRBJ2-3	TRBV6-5	TGTGCCAGCAGTCAGCTGGGAGCAGATACGCAGTATTTT	CASSQLGADTQYF
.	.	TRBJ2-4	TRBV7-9	TGTGCCAGCAGCAATCGGGATCAGTGGGACATTCAGTACTTC	CASSNRDQWDIQYF
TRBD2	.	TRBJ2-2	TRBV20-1	TGCAGTGCTAGTCTAGCGGGAGGGGGGGAGCTGTTTTTT	CSASLAGGGELFF
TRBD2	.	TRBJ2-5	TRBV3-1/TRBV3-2	TGTGCCAGCAGCCAAGACCCCAAAGCCGGGACTAGCGGGAGGTATTGCGAGACCCAGTACTTC	CASSQDPKAGTSGRYCETQYF
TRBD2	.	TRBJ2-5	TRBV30	TGTGCCTGGAGTAGGGAGGGGCAGTCGTACTTC	CAWSREGQSYF
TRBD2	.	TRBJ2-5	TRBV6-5	TGTGCCAGCAGTCCCGCCGGGACTACTGGGACCCAGTACTTC	CASSPAGTTGTQYF
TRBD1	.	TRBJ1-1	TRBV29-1	TGCAGCGCCCCAGGGGGCAGGGACACTGAAGCTTTCTTT	CSAPGGRDTEAFF
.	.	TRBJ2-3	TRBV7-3	TGTGCCAGCAGCTTAGGAGGGGAAGATACGCAGTATTTT	CASSLGGEDTQYF
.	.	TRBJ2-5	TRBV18	TGTGCCAGCTCACCAAACAGCCAAGAGACCCAGTACTTC	CASSPNSQETQYF
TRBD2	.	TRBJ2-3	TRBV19	TGTGCCAGTAGTATTGGCGGGAGTTGGGCAGATACGCAGTATTTT	CASSIGGSWADTQYF
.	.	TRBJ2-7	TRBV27	TGTGCCAGCAGAAGCGGAAACATCTACGAGCAGTACTTC	CASRSGNIYEQYF
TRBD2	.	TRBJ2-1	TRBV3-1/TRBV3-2	TGTGCCAGCAGCCAGCGGGAGGGCCGTTACAATGAGCAGTTCTTC	CASSQREGRYNEQFF
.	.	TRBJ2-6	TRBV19	TGTGCCAGTAGTAAAGGGGTAAGCTCTGGGGCCAACGTCCTGACTTTC	CASSKGVSSGANVLTF
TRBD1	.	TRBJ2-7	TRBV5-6	TGTGCCAGCAGCTTGTCCGGGACAGTGTCCTACGAGCAGTACTTC	CASSLSGTVSYEQYF
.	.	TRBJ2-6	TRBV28	TGTGCCAGCAGGCCAACCTACGGAGTTGAAAGGGCCAACGTCCTGACTTTC	CASRPTYGVERANVLTF
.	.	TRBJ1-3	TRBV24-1	TGTGCCACCATGAGTTCTGGAAACACCATATATTTT	CATMSSGNTIYF
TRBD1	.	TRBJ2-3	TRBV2	TGTGCCAGCAGTGGACAGGGGGCGACAGATACGCAGTATTTT	CASSGQGATDTQYF
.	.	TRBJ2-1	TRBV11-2	TGTGCCAGCAGCTTAGATCCTAGCAGCCTATACAATGAGCAGTTCTTC	CASSLDPSSLYNEQFF
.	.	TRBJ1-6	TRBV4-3	TGCGCCAGCAGCCATGACGACAGTTACCGCGATTCACCCCTCCACTTT	CASSHDDSYRDSPLHF
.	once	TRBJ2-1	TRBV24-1	TGTGCCACCAGTGATCCCTCACCGGGACGGGGGGCGTGGGATGAGCAGTTCTTC	CATSDPSPGRGAWDEQFF
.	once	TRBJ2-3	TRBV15	TGTGCCACCAGCAGAGGGTTAGCGGAGGCCACAGATACGCAGTATTTT	CATSRGLAEATDTQYF
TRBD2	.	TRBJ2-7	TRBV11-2	TGTGCCAGCAGCTTAACTAGCGGGAGGGCCAGCTCCTACGAGCAGTACTTC	CASSLTSGRASSYEQYF
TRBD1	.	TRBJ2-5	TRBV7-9	TGTGCCAGCAGCTCGGGACAGGGGGTGACAGAGACCCAGTACTTC	CASSSGQGVTETQYF
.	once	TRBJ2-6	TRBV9	TGTGCCAGCGGGAGGACATGGAGCTCTGGGGCCAACGTCCTGACTTTC	CASGRTWSSGANVLTF
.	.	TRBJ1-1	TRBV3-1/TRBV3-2	TGTGCCAGCAGCCAAAGGGGGGGGTATAATTTGAACACTGAAGCTTTCTTT	CASSQRGGYNLNTEAFF
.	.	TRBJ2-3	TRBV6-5	TGTGCCAGCAGTCCGGGGTGGACAGATACGCAGTATTTT	CASSPGWTDTQYF
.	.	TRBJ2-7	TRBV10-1	TGCGCCAGCAGTGAGAGTCGGGAGTACCACGAGCAGTACTTC	CASSESREYHEQYF
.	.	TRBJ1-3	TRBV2	TGTGCCAGCAGTGAATACAGGGCATCTGGAAACACCATATATTTT	CASSEYRASGNTIYF
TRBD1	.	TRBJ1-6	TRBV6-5	TGTGCCAGCAGGTATACAGGGGTAGGAGCCCTCCACTTT	CASRYTGVGALHF
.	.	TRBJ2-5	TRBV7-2	TGTGCCAGCAGCTCGGCGGGGCTTCAAGAGACCCAGTACTTC	CASSSAGLQETQYF
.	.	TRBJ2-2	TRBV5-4	TGTGCCAGCAGCTTGGACAGCTTTACCACCGGGGAGCTGTTTTTT	CASSLDSFTTGELFF
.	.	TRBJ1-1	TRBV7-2	TGTGCCAGCAGCGTACTCGTCGGGGGCACTGAAGCTTTCTTT	CASSVLVGGTEAFF
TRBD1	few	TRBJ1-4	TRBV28	TGTGCCAGCAGTTTAGGGACAGGGTCCCCAAAACTGTTTTTT	CASSLGTGSPKLFF
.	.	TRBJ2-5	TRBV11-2	TGTGCCAGCAGCTTAACAGGGCTCAGGGAGACCCAGTACTTC	CASSLTGLRETQYF